This T cell receptor beta chain was captured by sequencing in a study of beta chain features in type 1 diabetes listed by TCRdb under 2018. For the study in its entirety: Patients and healthy donors did not differ in mean age, gender distribution, total cell number or subset yield. In the study, recently diagnosed type 1 diabetes patients and matched healthy donors were compared on the TCRB repertoires of their sorted circulating CD4+ T cell subsets. Across all samples, some 100,000,000 sorted cells were examined, and cell number per subset correlated strongly with RNA yield. Whereas all 30 or so donors provided naive and central memory subsets, regulatory and stem cell-like memory subsets were isolated from just 8 patients and roughly eight healthy donors.

Trimming costs V 11 bases and J 4 bases, and their ends lie 18 bases apart. Looking up the germline V gene yields CDR1 SGHAT and CDR2 FQNNGV. From cysteine to phenylalanine, the CDR3 is 14 amino acids long. Only the CDR3 DNA is retained, 42 bases long and in frame from the first base. Results the study describes overall, beyond this receptor: At VDJ recombination sites, patients with type 1 diabetes made fewer insertions and deleted more nucleotides, a pattern implying thymic rearrangement abnormalities. Naive, central memory and regulatory TCRB repertoires appeared to be more alike among patients than among healthy donors. PCR might favor shorter templates, but patient and control samples were amplified and corrected together, so any skew would affect both groups equally. In all four CD4+ subsets, TCRB CDR3 length was moderately but significantly shorter in type 1 diabetes patients. Because cDNA rather than genomic DNA was sequenced, highly expressing activated cells could have been over-represented, although no difference in activation and CD3 levels was found between groups. HLA sub-analyses involved small numbers of individuals, so any influence of HLA type on TCRB rearrangement remained unresolved.

A single peripheral blood draw of roughly 0.11 L on average was collected from each donor into heparinised tubes. A BD FACSAria II was used to sort naive, central memory, regulatory and stem cell-like memory CD4+ T cells with a panel that included CD45RO, CCR7, CD25, CD127, CD95 and CD27. Every sorted population had a purity above 95%. PBMCs were isolated immediately by Lymphoprep density gradient centrifugation and stained directly without culture. So that batch effects would be minimized, each experiment stained and sorted samples in pairs, pairing one healthy donor with one patient. This clone was seen more than once but under ten times. The antigen it recognizes is unknown. No base quality information exists; no much larger clone differs at one position. The High Capacity cDNA Reverse Transcription Kit was used to reverse transcribe all of the isolated RNA, meaning that expressed TCRB transcripts were what got sequenced. Naive, central memory and regulatory T cell samples underwent deep immunoSEQ sequencing, averaging roughly 3.4 million total reads per sample. Sorted cells were lysed in RLT buffer and RNA was extracted with DNase-treated RNeasy Micro or Mini kits, depending on cell number. Each cell subset was processed separately to prevent cross-contamination, with patient and healthy donor samples processed together. The immunoSEQ multiplex PCR was used to amplify TCRB sequences from cDNA, yielding 87-bp fragments that span the CDR3 region. The amplicons were sequenced using the Illumina HiSeq platform. The paper's data handling went like this. Synthetic template baselines were used to correct PCR bias computationally, reads within Hamming distance 2 were collapsed together, and singletons that could not be merged were discarded. Reads were aligned to IMGT to assign V, D and J genes, CDR3 length, and insertions or deletions at six rearrangement sites. Within each subset, clonotype counts were normalized to sorted cell number, and only after that were true diversity and Gini coefficients computed with the tcR R package. Repertoire sharing was quantified using the overlap coefficient calculated on TCRB nucleotide sequences. Out-of-frame TCRB sequences from naive cells were analyzed as a proxy for the pre-selection repertoire. The clones in this table, taken by TCRdb from immuneACCESS, are in-frame only. Not every clone is retained; where verified, under half of the shortfall comes from an unresolved V gene, and the cause of the rest is unknown. V and J calls and clone size are given by that table; D and trimming were obtained from the DNA. Within this sample are approximately 380,000 clones, with less than 15% of them counted one time only. Together, the top ten hold approximately 0.02% of the sample.

Recombination connected TRBV11-2 to TRBJ2-4, and perhaps TRBD2 as D gene, on 6 matching bases. Sequencing input: naive CD4+ T cells from blood. The sample's cell subset or site label is to be understood as: true naive CD4+ T cells. The TCR comes from a woman aged 18-35 years in good health. The CDR3 amino acid sequence is: CAGSGDRQKNIQYF. The DNA sequence is as follows: TGTGCCGGATCGGGGGACCGACAAAAAAACATTCAGTACTTC.